Following are 26 T cell receptor beta chains from one sample sequenced in a study of blood T cell repertoires in COVID-19 (dated by TCRdb to 2018 to 2020). The library was made by the immunoSEQ multiplex PCR assay. The clones in this table, taken by TCRdb from immuneACCESS, are in-frame only. Not every clone is retained; where verified, under half of the shortfall comes from an unresolved V gene, and the cause of the rest is unknown. The sample table lists 130,000 or so clones, approximately 89% of them with a count of one. The biggest ten clones account for 4.3% of the sample. Material: peripheral blood. The source is a human donor in a cohort sampled during active COVID-19.

The CDR3 DNA is TGTGCCAGCAGCTTGTTCCCAAGGGGTGGCGGGGAGCTGTTTTTT. Its translation: CASSLFPRGGGELFF. The chain employs TRBV5-5 and TRBJ2-2; D may be TRBD1 (5 bases). The germline V and J ends were trimmed by 1 base and 7 bases, with 14 bases remaining between them. The CDR3 runs to 15 residues. Germline assignment: CDR1 SGHKS and CDR2 YYEKEE (reference sequence).

The chain joins TRBV30 to TRBJ1-5; D perhaps matches TRBD1 (6 bases). The CDR3 loop spans 13 amino acids. Germline V gene lookup returns CDR1 GTSNPN and CDR2 SVGIG (reference sequence). Trimming pared 4 bases from V and 5 bases from J, leaving 12 bases between. Here the CDR3 DNA reads TGTGCCTGGACCACAGGGTTTGATCAGCCCCAGCATTTT. It is translated as CAWTTGFDQPQHF.

This chain uses TRBV29-1 with TRBJ2-5; D is uncertain. V was shortened by 3 bases and J by 5 bases, with 13 bases between the two germline ends. Looked up from germline, CDR1 is SQVTM and CDR2 is ANQGSEA. The CDR3 is 13 residues long. CDR3 nucleotide sequence: TGCAGCGTTGATTTTATCCCGGGTGAGACCCAGTACTTC. Translated, it gives CSVDFIPGETQYF.

This clone was seen just once. This chain links TRBV2 with TRBJ2-5; 11 bases are a match to TRBD2. Germline CDR1 and CDR2: SNHLY and FYNNEI. The CDR3 length is 14 residues. With V trimmed by 8 bases and J by 4 bases, 6 bases remained unmatched. The CDR3 nucleotides read TGTGCCAGCGACCCTAGCGGGGGGTCAGAGACCCAGTACTTC. Encoded protein: CASDPSGGSETQYF.

The chain combines TRBV7-6 with TRBJ2-3, with TRBD2 identical over 11 bases. The germline CDR1 and CDR2 sequences are SGHVS and FNYEAQ. The junction had 2 bases not matched to a gene; V was cut back by 2 bases and J by 4 bases. There are 15 residues in the CDR3. For the CDR3, the DNA is TGTGCCAGCAGCTTACTAGCGGGGGGCTCAGATACGCAGTATTTT. This encodes CASSLLAGGSDTQYF.

This chain uses TRBV5-4 with TRBJ2-2; D is perhaps TRBD1 (6 bases). This CDR3 is built from 16 residues. The germline V gene encodes CDR1 SGHNT and CDR2 YYREEE (reference sequence). The V end was cut by 1 base, the J end by 0 bases, with 10 bases between. CDR3 in amino acids: CASSLKGGPNTGELFF. The CDR3 region has the DNA TGTGCCAGCAGCTTGAAAGGGGGACCGAACACCGGGGAGCTGTTTTTT.

This clone was found once. The chain uses TRBV4-3 and TRBJ1-1; 9 bases align to TRBD1. Trimming took 1 base from V and 2 from J; bases not matched to a gene: 8. The germline V gene has CDR1 LGHNA and CDR2 YSLEER. CDR3 size: 17 residues. The CDR3 region has the DNA TGCGCCAGCAGCCAAGTGGGACAGGGAGATATTAACACTGAAGCTTTCTTT. Translating gives CASSQVGQGDINTEAFF.

Here the CDR3 reads CASRRLAYTGELFF. The CDR3 DNA follows: TGTGCCAGCCGGCGACTAGCGTACACCGGGGAGCTGTTTTTT. The chain carries TRBV2 and TRBJ2-2; 8 bases fit TRBD2. The CDR3 has 14 residues. J was trimmed by 3 bases and V by 8 bases; bases with no gene match: 5. Germline loops: CDR1 SNHLY, CDR2 FYNNEI. Complete variable domain (other parts from reference TRBV2 and TRBJ2-2): EPEVTQTPSHQVTQMGQEVILRCVPISNHLYFYWYRQILGQKVEFLVSFYNNEISEKSEIFDDQFSVERPDGSNFTLKIRSTKLEDSAMYFCASRRLAYTGELFFGEGSRLTVL.

This clone was counted between two and nine times. The chain combines TRBV29-1 with TRBJ1-4; D uncertain. Germline-derived CDR1 and CDR2 are SQVTM and ANQGSEA. V lost 6 bases, J lost 8 bases, and 13 bases lay in between. This CDR3 comprises 12 residues. CDR3 nucleotides: TGCAGCGTCCTGGACTCCTTAGAAAAACTGTTTTTT. It encodes CSVLDSLEKLFF. The full variable domain, rest sourced from reference TRBV29-1 and TRBJ1-4, is SAVISQKPSRDICQRGTSLTIQCQVDSQVTMMFWYRQQPGQSLTLIATANQGSEATYESGFVIDKFPISRPNLTFSTLTVSNMSPEDSSIYLCSVLDSLEKLFFGSGTQLSVL.

V is TRBV7-2 and J is TRBJ1-2, with TRBD1 identical over 9 bases. Germline lookup yields CDR1 SGHTA and CDR2 FQGNSA. The ends lost 5 bases at V and 8 bases at J; junction bases unmatched: 9. This CDR3 is 14 amino acids long. The CDR3: CASSGGQGSGGYTF. The CDR3 nucleotides read TGTGCCAGCAGCGGGGGACAGGGTTCTGGCGGCTACACCTTC.

The chain couples TRBV11-2 to TRBJ1-2; D gene unclear. Germline V gene data show CDR1 as SGHAT and CDR2 as FQNNGV. V dropped 5 bases and J dropped 0 bases, with 13 bases sitting between them. There are 15 residues in the CDR3. CDR3 nucleotide sequence: TGTGCCAGCAGCCCAGGCCCGTTAGCTAACTATGGCTACACCTTC. It codes for CASSPGPLANYGYTF. The whole variable domain, filled in from reference TRBV11-2 and TRBJ1-2, reads EAGVAQSPRYKIIEKRQSVAFWCNPISGHATLYWYQQILGQGPKLLIQFQNNGVVDDSQLPKDRFSAERLKGVDSTLKIQPAKLEDSAVYLCASSPGPLANYGYTFGSGTRLTVV.

This chain joins TRBV7-2 and TRBJ1-4; D is unresolved. Per the germline V gene, CDR1 is SGHTA and CDR2 is FQGNSA. With 6 bases removed from V and 5 bases from J, the gap between germline ends came to 4 bases. The CDR3 contains 11 residues. The CDR3 DNA follows: TGTGCCAGCAGTAAAAATGAAAAACTGTTTTTT. It specifies CASSKNEKLFF.

V gene TRBV7-8 combines with J gene TRBJ2-3; unclear D gene. V was shortened by 1 base and J by 6 bases, with 11 bases between the two germline ends. Germline-derived CDR1 and CDR2 are SGHVS and FQNEAQ. The CDR3 is 14 residues long. The DNA of the CDR3 is TGTGCCAGCAGCTTAGGGGTGGCCGGGGATACGCAGTATTTT. Its protein is CASSLGVAGDTQYF.

This rearrangement joins TRBV4-3 to TRBJ1-4; D is undetermined. This CDR3 is 14 amino acids long. The germline gives CDR1 LGHNA, CDR2 YSLEER. V gave up 0 bases and J gave up 5 bases, with 7 bases separating them. CDR3 DNA sequence: TGCGCCAGCAGCCAAGATTGGGCCAATGAAAAACTGTTTTTT. Translated: CASSQDWANEKLFF.

The rearrangement joins TRBV7-9 to TRBJ1-5, with D unclear. CDR3 length: 16 residues. Trimming removed 5 bases at V and 4 bases at J, with 18 bases between. Looked up from germline, CDR1 is SEHNR and CDR2 is FQNEAQ (reference sequence). CDR3 DNA sequence: TGTGCCAGCAGCCGAGGCGAGGGAGTGGGTAATCAGCCCCAGCATTTT. Protein sequence: CASSRGEGVGNQPQHF.

The V and J genes are TRBV5-5 and TRBJ1-2, with D unclear. This CDR3 comprises 14 residues. The V end was cut by 3 bases, the J end by 8 bases, with 17 bases between. From germline, CDR1 is SGHKS and CDR2 YYEKEE (reference sequence). This CDR3 is CASSSPSGLEGYTF. The DNA of the CDR3 is TGTGCCAGCAGCTCCCCGTCCGGGTTGGAAGGCTACACCTTC.

V usage is TRBV4-3 and J usage is TRBJ2-1; 8 bases agree with TRBD2. The CDR3 covers 15 residues. The V gene end was trimmed by 3 bases and the J gene end by 8 bases; junction bases not matched to a gene: 9. Germline V CDR1 and CDR2: LGHNA, YSLEER. CDR3 nucleotide sequence: TGCGCCAGCAGCCAGACCGGGACTAGTCCCTATGAGCAGTTCTTC. It encodes CASSQTGTSPYEQFF.

This clone was counted once. The chain carries TRBV6-2 or TRBV6-3 and TRBJ2-1, with 10 bases matching TRBD2. Looked up from germline, CDR1 is MNHEY and CDR2 is SVGEGT. The CDR3 has 17 amino acids. The trim removed 0 bases at V and 3 bases at J, leaving 5 bases unmatched. The CDR3 sequence: CASSYSPAGGVYNEQFF. As DNA, the CDR3 is TGTGCCAGCAGTTACTCACCAGCGGGAGGGGTCTACAATGAGCAGTTCTTC.

The chain employs TRBV2 and TRBJ2-5; D gene unclear. There are 13 residues in the CDR3. Germline CDR1 is SNHLY and CDR2 is FYNNEI. The V gene lost 3 bases and the J gene lost 1 base, with 6 bases spanning the gap. The chain's CDR3 is CASSDSGQETQYF. In DNA, the CDR3 is TGTGCCAGCAGTGATTCCGGCCAAGAGACCCAGTACTTC.

This chain links TRBV7-8 with TRBJ2-7, with TRBD1 as a possible D gene (6 bases). From germline, CDR1 is SGHVS and CDR2 FQNEAQ. This CDR3 has 14 amino acids. V lost 5 bases, J lost 4 bases, and 15 bases lay in between. In nucleotides, the CDR3 is TGTGCCAGCAGCCCCACGGACAGACTATACGAGCAGTACGTC. Its translation is CASSPTDRLYEQYV.

The chain links TRBV5-1 to TRBJ1-1, with D possibly TRBD1 on 5 matching bases. The CDR3 loop spans 15 amino acids. The germline gives CDR1 SGHRS, CDR2 YFSETQ. Trimming removed 0 bases at V and 3 bases at J, with 12 bases between. CDR3 protein: CASSLVPGPDTEAFF. In DNA form, the CDR3 reads TGCGCCAGCAGCTTGGTCCCAGGGCCTGACACTGAAGCTTTCTTT.

This rearrangement joins TRBV4-3 to TRBJ2-5; possible D gene TRBD2, 5 bases. Germline CDR1 reads LGHNA; CDR2 reads YSLEER. V lost 3 bases to trimming and J lost 5 bases, with 13 bases between them. CDR3 size: 14 residues. The CDR3 DNA reads as TGCGCCAGCAGCCAGTACCTCGGGGTGGAGACCCAGTACTTC. As protein: CASSQYLGVETQYF.

V gene TRBV9 combines with J gene TRBJ2-7; TRBD2 agrees at 11 bases. This CDR3 comprises 15 residues. V was pared by 3 bases and J by 3 bases, with 5 bases of the junction left unmatched. Germline CDR1 SGDLS, CDR2 YYNGEE. CDR3 amino acids: CASSATGTSGYEQYF. For the CDR3, the DNA is TGTGCCAGCAGCGCCACAGGGACTAGCGGCTACGAGCAGTACTTC.

The chain couples TRBV15 to TRBJ2-4, with no clear D. This CDR3 has 14 amino acids. The V and J ends lost 0 bases and 4 bases respectively, with 7 bases between them. CDR1 and CDR2 (germline): LNHNV, YYDKDF (reference sequence). CDR3 in amino acids: CATSRDPLKNIQYF. The CDR3 DNA is TGTGCCACCAGCAGAGATCCTCTTAAAAACATTCAGTACTTC.

The chain has TRBV29-1 and TRBJ1-2, with D perhaps matching TRBD1 (6 bases). CDR1 and CDR2 from the germline V gene are SQVTM and ANQGSEA. The CDR3 extends over 12 amino acids. CDR3 DNA sequence: TGCTGCCAGGGGTCGCCGAACTATGGCTACACCTTC. Translating it yields CCQGSPNYGYTF.

This chain joins TRBV7-3 and TRBJ2-5; maybe TRBD1 (5 bases). The CDR3 is 14 amino acids. Germline CDR1 SGHTA, CDR2 FQGTGA. V lost 2 bases to trimming and J lost 4 bases, with 11 bases between them. CDR3 protein: CASSLGAPPETQYF. The DNA of the CDR3 is TGTGCCAGCAGCTTAGGGGCTCCCCCAGAGACCCAGTACTTC.